One sample yielded the 3 T cell receptor beta chains listed below, sequenced in a study of T cell responses to AZD1222 COVID-19 vaccine. The table came from immunoSEQ multiplex PCR; TCRdb's copy has only in-frame clones and leaves some out. The data contain 110,000 or so clones, 88% of them seen just once; the ten biggest clones take up about 4%. This material consisted of peripheral blood, taken 28 days after the second AZD1222 dose. Source of these receptors: an adult who received the AZD1222 COVID-19 vaccine.

The CDR3 sequence: CASSGVSNQPQHF. DNA for the CDR3: TGTGCCAGCAGCGGAGTAAGCAATCAGCCCCAGCATTTT. V gene TRBV9 combines with J gene TRBJ1-5; the D is unclear. The V gene lost 3 bases and the J gene lost 1 base, with 5 bases spanning the gap. Germline lookup yields CDR1 SGDLS and CDR2 YYNGEE. The CDR3 loop spans 13 amino acids.

The chain carries TRBV9 and TRBJ2-5, with 7 bases matching TRBD1. In germline, CDR1 is SGDLS, CDR2 YYNGEE. The CDR3 has 15 amino acids. The trim removed 3 bases at V and 5 bases at J, leaving 10 bases unmatched. CDR3: CASSAIQGLGETQYF. CDR3 DNA sequence: TGTGCCAGCAGCGCTATACAGGGGTTAGGGGAGACCCAGTACTTC.

This chain links TRBV3-1 (or the pseudogene TRBV3-2) with TRBJ2-3; 10 bases fit TRBD2. Trimming at V came to 1 base and at J to 6 bases, leaving 10 bases not matched to a gene. The germline CDR1 and CDR2 sequences are LGHDT and YNNKEL (reference sequence). The CDR3 sequence is 17 residues long. CDR3 coding DNA: TGTGCCAGCAGCCAAGCCCGGACTAGCGGCCGTCGGGATACGCAGTATTTT. Protein sequence: CASSQARTSGRRDTQYF.